This T cell receptor beta chain is drawn from a study of T cells in Graves' hyperthyroidism and ophthalmopathy. Amplification targeted TCR beta CDR3 regions from RNA transcripts. Using the HTBI primer set, a first-round RT-PCR was run on the TCR CDR3. In TCRdb, the multiplex PCR reads were re-called with MiXCR into one record per CDR3 protein. The repertoire consists of nearly 250,000 distinct CDR3 sequences, with roughly 15% occurring once and the leading ten covering 28%. This clonotype was detected ten times or more. The antigen is unknown. Patients with ophthalmopathy all had a Clinical Activity Score of at least 3, a NOSPECS grade of at least 4 and duration under 3 months. The diagnoses drew upon clinical symptoms, serum thyroxine and TRAb, thyroid ultrasound and orbital computed tomography. Study findings and constraints: Blood also carried most thyroid clonotypes expanded above 0.001.

Per the germline V gene, CDR1 is SGHDN and CDR2 is FVKESK. V lost 0 bases, J lost 7 bases, and 7 bases stayed unmatched. The CDR3 has 16 residues. This TCR came from a young woman with Graves' ophthalmopathy. This chain uses TRBV14 with TRBJ2-3; 10 bases fit TRBD2. Sequencing was carried out using blood. The CDR3 here is CASSQETGLALYTQYF. The CDR3 DNA sequence: TGTGCCAGCAGCCAAGAAACGGGACTAGCGCTCTATACGCAGTATTTT.